One sample yielded the 6 T cell receptor beta chains listed below, sequenced in a study of blood T cell repertoires in COVID-19. Profiled with immunoSEQ multiplex PCR; TCRdb holds only in-frame clones, not every one. The data show about 76,000 clones, with less than 90% seen just once and roughly a sixth held by the top ten. Sequenced material: peripheral blood. The source is a human donor in a cohort sampled during active COVID-19.

J is TRBJ1-5 and V is TRBV18; tentatively, D is TRBD1 (6 bases). The CDR3 has 16 residues. Looked up from germline, CDR1 is KGHSH and CDR2 is LQKENI. V lost 1 base and J 0 bases, leaving 10 bases between the germline ends. CDR3 sequence reads: CASSPRWGPSNQPQHF. CDR3 nucleotides: TGTGCCAGCTCACCACGGTGGGGGCCTAGCAATCAGCCCCAGCATTTT.

V and J are TRBV10-2 and TRBJ1-2; D gene uncertain. The V and J ends lost 4 bases and 5 bases respectively, with 8 bases between them. Germline loops: CDR1 WSHSY, CDR2 SAAADI. This CDR3 contains 12 residues. This chain's CDR3 is CASSGGTYGYTF. For the CDR3, the DNA is TGCGCCAGCAGTGGAGGAACTTATGGCTACACCTTC.

The chain recombines TRBV11-3 with TRBJ2-1, with 14 bases identical to TRBD2. CDR1 and CDR2 from the germline V gene are SGHNT and YENEEA. This CDR3 spans 15 amino acids. V gave up 1 base and J gave up 10 bases; unmatched junction bases: 3. This chain's CDR3 is CASSLGGLAGEEQFF. CDR3 bases: TGTGCCAGCAGCTTAGGGGGACTAGCGGGAGAAGAGCAGTTCTTC.

J is TRBJ1-1 and V is TRBV7-9; a possible D gene is TRBD1 (6 bases). Trimming removed 3 bases at V and 3 bases at J, with 14 bases between. The germline CDR1 and CDR2 sequences are SEHNR and FQNEAQ (reference sequence). The CDR3 consists of 15 residues. CDR3 amino acids: CASSFYRDKDTEAFF. As DNA, the CDR3 is TGTGCCAGCAGCTTCTACCGGGACAAAGACACTGAAGCTTTCTTT.

The chain recombines TRBV7-6 with TRBJ1-3; possibly TRBD1 for D (5 bases). Per germline, CDR1 SGHVS and CDR2 FNYEAQ. Deletions cut 0 bases from V and 0 bases from J, with 18 bases between. CDR3 length: 19 residues. CDR3 coding DNA: TGTGCCAGCAGCTTAGCCTGGCGGGGCAGTCAGAGCTCTGGAAACACCATATATTTT. This translates into CASSLAWRGSQSSGNTIYF.

The chain is built from TRBV4-3 and TRBJ1-6; maybe TRBD1 (6 bases). Germline CDR1 and CDR2: LGHNA and YSLEER. The V and J ends lost 0 bases and 11 bases respectively, with 14 bases between them. This CDR3 has 15 residues. The CDR3: CASSQDLQGQTPLHF. CDR3 DNA sequence: TGCGCCAGCAGCCAAGATCTGCAGGGGCAGACACCCCTCCACTTT.